This TCR beta chain was identified during a study of T-cell reconstitution after alpha-beta-depleted transplantation in children. This clonotype was counted ten times or more. No antigen is known for it. During its preparation, the TCRbeta library received unique molecular identifiers. TCRdb itself ran the PCR reads through MiXCR, one entry per CDR3 protein. This sample yields 200,000 to 250,000 distinct CDR3 sequences, of which about a tenth are seen a single time; roughly 27% belongs to the top ten. Regarding the study as a whole: Where alpha-beta T cells came from about two months after transplant was reportedly several hundred expanded graft clones. Diversity and T-cell counts at one year after transplant derived mostly from new T cells.

The CDR3 covers 14 residues. Germline CDR1 reads LGHDT; CDR2 reads YNNKEL (reference sequence). V lost 1 base, J lost 8 bases, and 6 bases stayed unmatched. The genes are TRBV3-1 and TRBJ1-2, with TRBD1 identical over 8 bases. The source was PBMCs, collected before TCRalphabeta/CD19-depleted stem cell transplant. This clonotype was obtained from a child less than two years old with acute myeloid leukemia, due to receive a stem cell transplant. This CDR3 is CASSQGPGGSGYTF. The DNA for the CDR3 is TGTGCCAGCAGCCAAGGTCCAGGGGGCAGCGGCTACACCTTC.